A single sample gave rise to the 28 T cell receptor beta chains below, sequenced in a study of cytomegalovirus exposure and HLA in healthy donors. Both 60 Vbeta primers and 13 Jbeta primers went into the PCR. Some clones are missing from TCRdb's copy, which holds only in-frame ones; the method was immunoSEQ multiplex PCR. The sample carries about 180,000 clones, approximately 80% recorded once. Sequencing was done on a sample of PBMCs. These receptors all come from a girl aged 5 to 17 in good health and CMV-seropositive.

The V call is TRBV5-1, the J call TRBJ2-6, with D uncertain. The CDR3 covers 14 residues. The V end was cut by 2 bases, the J end by 4 bases, with 7 bases between. CDR1 is SGHRS, CDR2 YFSETQ, per germline. For the CDR3, the DNA is TGCGCCAGCAGCTTTGAGATAGGGGCCAACGTCCTGACTTTC. Its protein is CASSFEIGANVLTF.

This chain links TRBV21-1 with TRBJ2-2; TRBD1, the table's D call, was not compared with the DNA. TRBV21-1 represents a pseudogene. This CDR3 is built from 15 residues. The CDR3 spells CASRGDRVISGELFF. The CDR3 nucleotides are TGTGCCAGCAGGGGAGACAGGGTGATCTCCGGGGAGCTGTTTTTT.

This chain connects TRBV19 to TRBJ1-1; D may be TRBD1 (5 bases). V lost 3 bases to trimming and J lost 1 base, with 18 bases between them. There are 17 residues in the CDR3. The V gene's germline CDR1 is LNHDA and CDR2 SQIVND (reference sequence). This CDR3 is CASSIRFMGLQNTEAFF. In DNA form, the CDR3 reads TGTGCCAGTAGTATTAGGTTTATGGGACTCCAGAACACTGAAGCTTTCTTT.

The genes are TRBV2 and TRBJ1-1; possibly TRBD1 for D (5 bases). The CDR3 consists of 14 residues. The V gene's germline CDR1 is SNHLY and CDR2 FYNNEI. Trimming removed 7 bases at V and 5 bases at J, with 17 bases between. CDR3 amino acids: CASNHKERGTEAFF. The CDR3 DNA reads TGTGCCAGCAATCACAAGGAACGGGGGACTGAAGCTTTCTTT.

The chain couples TRBV29-1 to TRBJ1-1; no reliable D call. CDR1 is SQVTM and CDR2 is ANQGSEA in the germline V gene. V was cut by 2 bases and J by 5 bases, with 21 bases left in between. The CDR3 covers 16 residues. CDR3 bases: TGCAGCGTTGAATCCCCCACCCGGGGAAGAGGTACTGAAGCTTTCTTT. It codes for CSVESPTRGRGTEAFF.

The chain is built from TRBV28 and TRBJ2-7; D ambiguous. Trimming left V 5 bases short and J 5 bases short, with 22 bases between. The V gene's germline CDR1 is MDHEN and CDR2 SYDVKM. CDR3 length: 16 residues. This chain's CDR3 is CASSPHSLTASDEQYF. The CDR3 DNA reads as TGTGCCAGCAGTCCCCACTCTCTGACGGCAAGCGACGAGCAGTACTTC.

This clone was found a few times. V gene TRBV7-6 combines with J gene TRBJ2-6, with D possibly TRBD2 on 6 matching bases. Germline values: CDR1 SGHVS, CDR2 FNYEAQ. V gave up 4 bases and J gave up 4 bases, with 17 bases separating them. This CDR3 region has 17 residues. The CDR3 is CASSYWMAGTGANVLTF. The CDR3 nucleotides read TGTGCCAGCAGCTACTGGATGGCGGGAACCGGGGCCAACGTCCTGACTTTC.

This chain connects TRBV5-4 to TRBJ2-2; TRBD2 aligns across 10 bases. The CDR3 is made up of 16 amino acids. V shed 3 bases, J shed 4 bases, and the junction held 6 bases outside the gene matches. Per germline, CDR1 SGHNT and CDR2 YYREEE (reference sequence). For the CDR3, the DNA is TGTGCCAGCAGCTCCGAGCGGGAGGGCCGCACCGGGGAGCTGTTTTTT. This codes for CASSSEREGRTGELFF. The complete variable domain, with remaining parts taken from reference TRBV5-4 and TRBJ2-2, reads ETGVTQSPTHLIKTRGQQVTLRCSSQSGHNTVSWYQQALGQGPQFIFQYYREEENGRGNFPPRFSGLQFPNYSSELNVNALELDDSALYLCASSSEREGRTGELFFGEGSRLTVL.

The chain links TRBV13 to TRBJ2-2, with 8 bases fitting TRBD1. This CDR3 is 16 amino acids long. V was clipped by 3 bases and J by 1 base; unmatched bases: 4. The germline V gene encodes CDR1 PRHDT and CDR2 FYEKMQ (reference sequence). The CDR3 protein is CASSFWTGLNTGELFF. CDR3 coding DNA: TGTGCCAGCAGCTTCTGGACAGGGCTGAACACCGGGGAGCTGTTTTTT. Full variable domain (rest looked up from reference TRBV13 and TRBJ2-2): AAGVIQSPRHLIKEKRETATLKCYPIPRHDTVYWYQQGPGQDPQFLISFYEKMQSDKGSIPDRFSAQQFSDYHSELNMSSLELGDSALYFCASSFWTGLNTGELFFGEGSRLTVL.

The chain uses TRBV27 and TRBJ2-7, with TRBD2 identical over 11 bases. This CDR3 is 14 amino acids long. Germline values: CDR1 MNHEY, CDR2 SMNVEV (reference sequence). V gave up 4 bases and J gave up 3 bases; unmatched junction bases: 2. The CDR3 coding sequence is TGTGCCAGCAGTTCTAGCGGGAGGTACTACGAGCAGTACTTC. Encoded protein: CASSSSGRYYEQYF.

This sequence joins TRBV2 and TRBJ2-1, with 11 bases that match TRBD2. The V and J ends lost 8 bases and 3 bases, in that order; junction bases with no gene match: 6. Germline V gene sequence: CDR1 SNHLY, CDR2 FYNNEI. CDR3 size: 15 residues. This CDR3 is CASGGLAAFYNEQFF. CDR3 in DNA: TGTGCCAGCGGGGGACTAGCGGCCTTCTACAATGAGCAGTTCTTC. The variable domain in full, with the rest retrieved from reference TRBV2 and TRBJ2-1, is EPEVTQTPSHQVTQMGQEVILRCVPISNHLYFYWYRQILGQKVEFLVSFYNNEISEKSEIFDDQFSVERPDGSNFTLKIRSTKLEDSAMYFCASGGLAAFYNEQFFGPGTRLTVL.

This chain links TRBV29-1 with TRBJ2-1, with 9 bases identical to TRBD1. This CDR3 is built from 12 residues. Trimming cost V 6 bases and J 4 bases; bases outside gene matches: 1. CDR1 and CDR2 (germline): SQVTM, ANQGSEA. The CDR3 DNA sequence: TGCAGCGTCGGGACAGGGTACAATGAGCAGTTCTTC. This gives the protein CSVGTGYNEQFF.

This clone was found a few times. The chain joins TRBV6-5 to TRBJ2-7; D is undetermined. This CDR3 has 11 amino acids. Germline V CDR1 and CDR2: MNHEY, SVGAGI. The germline V and J ends were trimmed by 6 bases and 7 bases, with 10 bases remaining between them. The chain's CDR3 is CASRTPEEQYF. The CDR3 DNA reads TGTGCCAGCAGAACCCCGGAGGAGCAGTACTTC.

CDR3 coding DNA: TGTGCCAGCACTACTGGCGGATTAAACTATGGCTACACCTTC. Translation: CASTTGGLNYGYTF. The V gene is TRBV6-1, the J gene TRBJ1-2; D not resolved. Trimming cost V 7 bases and J 2 bases, with 14 bases left between them. Germline lookup yields CDR1 MNHNS and CDR2 SASEGT. This CDR3 is built from 14 residues.

The CDR3 DNA reads TGTGCCAGCAGCTTTTTCGCGAATACGCAGTATTTT. Its protein product is CASSFFANTQYF. The chain is built from TRBV7-2 and TRBJ2-3, with D hard to call. The V gene lost 3 bases and the J gene lost 7 bases, with 8 bases spanning the gap. The V gene's germline CDR1 is SGHTA and CDR2 FQGNSA. The CDR3 sequence is 12 residues long.

The rearrangement links TRBV4-1 to TRBJ2-7; D is ambiguous. Germline CDR1 is MGHRA and CDR2 is YSYEKL. Trimming shortened V by 4 bases and J by 1 base, and 17 bases separated the two germline ends. The CDR3 has 16 amino acids. The CDR3 reads CASSPLESVVSYEQYF. In DNA form, the CDR3 reads TGCGCCAGCAGCCCGCTAGAGTCGGTAGTTTCCTACGAGCAGTACTTC.

The rearrangement joins TRBV18 to TRBJ1-2; 7 nucleotides match TRBD1. The CDR3 totals 14 residues. The ends lost 3 bases at V and 3 bases at J; junction bases unmatched: 4. Germline loops: CDR1 KGHSH, CDR2 LQKENI. The CDR3, as DNA: TGTGCCAGCTCACCCAGGGGGTCTGACTATGGCTACACCTTC. Translation gives CASSPRGSDYGYTF.

This clone turned up a few times. The chain has TRBV29-1 and TRBJ2-7, with D possibly being TRBD1 (5 bases). Trimming pared 7 bases from V and 2 bases from J, leaving 18 bases between. Germline V gives CDR1 SQVTM, CDR2 ANQGSEA. The CDR3 runs to 14 residues. The CDR3 coding sequence is TGCAGCGCGGGCGTTGGGGCCCTCGCCTACGAGCAGTACTTC. Its translation is CSAGVGALAYEQYF.

This chain links TRBV7-6 with TRBJ2-2; the match to TRBD2 covers 14 bases. With 5 bases clipped from V and 6 bases from J, the junction kept 8 bases outside the gene matches. This CDR3 spans 17 amino acids. CDR1 and CDR2 from the germline V gene are SGHVS and FNYEAQ. This CDR3 reads CASSPIGTSGSPGELFF. The CDR3 nucleotides are TGTGCCAGCAGCCCGATCGGGACTAGCGGGAGTCCCGGGGAGCTGTTTTTT.

The J gene is TRBJ2-1, the V gene TRBV10-2; 12 bases line up with TRBD2. Germline CDR1 and CDR2: WSHSY and SAAADI. V gave up 6 bases and J gave up 4 bases; unmatched junction bases: 7. The CDR3 covers 16 residues. The CDR3 bases are TGCGCCAGCAGCTGGAAGCTAGCGGGAGGGTACAATGAGCAGTTCTTC. This codes for CASSWKLAGGYNEQFF.

V is TRBV19 and J is TRBJ2-5; possible D gene TRBD1, 5 bases. CDR1 and CDR2 (germline): LNHDA, SQIVND (reference sequence). V was shortened by 5 bases and J by 5 bases, with 12 bases between the two germline ends. The CDR3 contains 13 residues. CDR3 nucleotides: TGTGCCAGTAGTCTTGAGCAGGGTGAGACCCAGTACTTC. Its translation: CASSLEQGETQYF.

This sequence joins TRBV15 and TRBJ1-4; the D is unclear. This CDR3 comprises 15 residues. CDR1 and CDR2 from the germline V gene are LNHNV and YYDKDF (reference sequence). Between the trimmed V and J ends, which lost 0 bases and 8 bases, there was a span of 13 bases. The CDR3 sequence is CATSRDRGQSEKLFF. CDR3 coding DNA: TGTGCCACCAGCAGAGATCGAGGGCAGAGCGAAAAACTGTTTTTT.

The chain carries TRBV27 and TRBJ2-7; TRBD2 matches 9 bases. The CDR3 contains 15 residues. The junction had 4 bases not matched to a gene; V was cut back by 2 bases and J by 2 bases. CDR1 is MNHEY, CDR2 SMNVEV, per germline (reference sequence). Written as DNA, the CDR3 is TGTGCCAGCAGTTTAAGGGCGGGAGGGCCCTACGAGCAGTACTTC. Translated, it gives CASSLRAGGPYEQYF.

The chain employs TRBV15 and TRBJ2-3; D is unresolved. From germline, CDR1 is LNHNV and CDR2 YYDKDF (reference sequence). The V end lost 3 bases, the J end lost 1 base, and 11 bases lay between the germline ends. The CDR3 is 15 amino acids. DNA of the CDR3: TGTGCCACCAGCAGGAGGAACCCAGGCACAGATACGCAGTATTTT. Amino acid sequence: CATSRRNPGTDTQYF. The whole variable domain, remainder taken from reference TRBV15 and TRBJ2-3, is DAMVIQNPRYQVTQFGKPVTLSCSQTLNHNVMYWYQQKSSQAPKLLFHYYDKDFNNEADTPDNFQSRRPNTSFCFLDIRSPGLGDTAMYLCATSRRNPGTDTQYFGPGTRLTVL.

The gene calls are TRBV6-5 and TRBJ1-2; 8 positions match TRBD1. This CDR3 is 14 amino acids long. Germline V CDR1 and CDR2: MNHEY, SVGAGI. The junction had 3 bases not matched to a gene; V was cut back by 5 bases and J by 1 base. CDR3 coding DNA: TGTGCCAGCAGTGCTACAGGGGGTAACTATGGCTACACCTTC. Its protein is CASSATGGNYGYTF.

This chain links TRBV21-1 with TRBJ2-2; the table's D gene call, TRBD2, was not cross checked with the DNA. TRBV21-1 is assigned pseudogene status. The CDR3 length is 17 residues. The chain's CDR3 is CASSKQPSGRNTGELFF. DNA of the CDR3: TGTGCCAGCAGCAAACAGCCTAGCGGGAGGAACACCGGGGAGCTGTTTTTT.

CDR3 DNA: TGTGCCAGCGGTGGGGAATGGGGACTAAGCACAGATACGCAGTATTTT. Translation: CASGGEWGLSTDTQYF. V and J are TRBV6-1 and TRBJ2-3; 7 bases are shared with TRBD2. Unmatched junction bases numbered 11, after V lost 8 bases and J lost 0 bases. The CDR3 contains 16 residues. Per the germline V gene, CDR1 is MNHNS and CDR2 is SASEGT.

This clone was seen only once. The chain combines TRBV5-1 with TRBJ2-4; TRBD2 matches 7 bases. The germline V gene has CDR1 SGHRS and CDR2 YFSETQ. CDR3 length: 12 residues. Unmatched junction bases numbered 4, after V lost 5 bases and J lost 8 bases. Here the CDR3 reads CASRGEGYIQYF. DNA of the CDR3: TGCGCCAGCAGGGGGGAGGGTTACATTCAGTACTTC.